This entry concerns a single T cell receptor (beta chain). The antigen remains undetermined. A minimum of 7 million PBMCs was isolated per sample. This sample is drawn from a study of blood T cells in healthy people across ages. Whole-study findings and limits: As age increased, TCR beta diversity per million T cells fell in a roughly linear fashion.

It was with a sample-barcoded 5' primer and a J-beta primer mix that a second PCR of roughly 7 to 12 cycles was run. TCRdb re-called the 5' RACE reads with MiXCR, one entry per CDR3 protein. The sample holds 910,000 or so distinct CDR3 sequences; roughly 51% are singletons and the top ten take 20% to 25%. Germline CDR1 and CDR2: DFQATT and SNEGSKA (reference sequence). Trimming removed 0 bases from V and 0 bases from J, with 11 bases in between. The CDR3 is 15 amino acids. Material: blood. This clonotype originated in a woman aged 55-69 years in good health. The chain links TRBV20-1 to TRBJ1-1, with a tentative D call TRBD1 (5 bases). This CDR3 is CSARDQPGMNTEAFF. In DNA form, the CDR3 reads TGCAGTGCTAGAGATCAGCCAGGGATGAACACTGAAGCTTTCTTT.